A single sample is the source of the 17 T cell receptor beta chains below, sequenced in a study of T cells in Graves' hyperthyroidism and ophthalmopathy. Amplification yielded TCR beta CDR3 regions, with RNA transcripts as the source. HTBI primers drove first-round RT-PCR of the TCR CDR3. TCRdb re-called the multiplex PCR reads with MiXCR, one entry per CDR3 protein. Altogether 410,000 or so distinct CDR3 sequences are present, around 15% being singletons, with the ten largest covering over 10%. The material sequenced was blood. All receptors come from a man between 18 and 29 years old with Graves' ophthalmopathy.

This clonotype was seen at least ten times. This rearrangement joins TRBV4-2 to TRBJ2-5; D gene ambiguous. Germline V gene lookup returns CDR1 LGHNA and CDR2 YNFKEQ. The ends were cut back, 0 bases at V and 4 bases at J, with 9 bases in the middle. The CDR3 is 14 residues long. The CDR3: CASSQEYSGETQYF. Written as DNA, the CDR3 is TGTGCCAGCAGCCAAGAGTATTCAGGAGAGACCCAGTACTTC.

Many counts were recorded for this clonotype. The CDR3 DNA follows: TGTGCCACCAGTGATCTGCCGACAGGCACAGATACGCAGTATTTT. This gives the protein CATSDLPTGTDTQYF. The gene calls are TRBV24-1 and TRBJ2-3; a weak D match, TRBD1 (5 bases). Germline V gene data show CDR1 as KGHDR and CDR2 as SFDVKD. The ends were cut back, 3 bases at V and 1 base at J, with 10 bases in the middle. This CDR3 is built from 15 residues.

This clonotype appeared many times. The chain uses TRBV5-1 and TRBJ2-3; 7 nucleotides line up with TRBD1. Looked up from germline, CDR1 is SGHRS and CDR2 is YFSETQ. The CDR3 loop spans 15 amino acids. Germline trimming cut 0 bases from V and 3 bases from J; bases unmatched to any gene: 4. CDR3 loop: CASSLVEGATDTQYF. CDR3 in DNA: TGCGCCAGCAGCTTGGTAGAGGGGGCTACAGATACGCAGTATTTT.

This clonotype was counted at least ten times. The chain couples TRBV6-1 to TRBJ2-1; TRBD1 might be the D (6 bases). V lost 5 bases and J 8 bases, leaving 13 bases between the germline ends. Germline values: CDR1 MNHNS, CDR2 SASEGT. This CDR3 comprises 13 residues. The DNA of the CDR3 is TGTGCCAGCAGTACCCCCAGGGGTGATGAGCAGTTCTTC. Its protein product is CASSTPRGDEQFF.

The sample holds many counts of this clonotype. The chain combines TRBV15 with TRBJ1-5, with TRBD1 matching over 7 bases. The germline V gene has CDR1 LNHNV and CDR2 YYDKDF (reference sequence). This CDR3 is built from 16 residues. V shed 1 base, J shed 3 bases, and the junction held 6 bases outside the gene matches. The CDR3 sequence is CATSRGRQGDNQPQHF. DNA for the CDR3: TGTGCCACCAGCAGAGGTCGACAGGGCGACAATCAGCCCCAGCATTTT.

At least ten counts were recorded for this clonotype. J is TRBJ2-1 and V is TRBV5-1; D is unclear. Between the trimmed V and J ends, which lost 0 bases and 0 bases, there was a span of 7 bases. This CDR3 comprises 15 residues. CDR1 is SGHRS and CDR2 is YFSETQ in the germline V gene. The CDR3 DNA reads as TGCGCCAGCAGCTTGGCGGTTCTCTCCTACAATGAGCAGTTCTTC. Amino acid sequence: CASSLAVLSYNEQFF.

This clonotype has at least ten counts. The CDR3 sequence is CASSREDGSGANVLTF. The CDR3 nucleotides read TGCGCCAGCAGCCGAGAGGACGGCTCTGGGGCCAACGTCCTGACTTTC. This chain connects TRBV4-1 to TRBJ2-6; D unresolved. Germline-derived CDR1 and CDR2 are MGHRA and YSYEKL. V was shortened by 4 bases and J by 0 bases, with 10 bases between the two germline ends. The CDR3 runs 16 residues.

This clonotype was seen at least ten times. The CDR3 loop reads CATSDFYNEQFF. Here the CDR3 DNA reads TGTGCCACCAGTGATTTCTATAATGAGCAGTTCTTC. V and J are TRBV24-1 and TRBJ2-1; D gene ambiguous. Trimming took off 1 base at V and 7 bases at J, with 4 bases between the two ends. CDR3 length equals 12 residues. Germline CDR1 is KGHDR and CDR2 is SFDVKD.

This clonotype was recorded many times. The J gene is TRBJ2-5, the V gene TRBV7-6; D not resolved. Trimming took 2 bases from V and 2 from J, leaving 9 bases between them. The germline V gene encodes CDR1 SGHVS and CDR2 FNYEAQ. This CDR3 spans 14 amino acids. Here the CDR3 reads CASSLFRSQETQYF. Here the CDR3 DNA reads TGTGCCAGCAGCTTATTCAGGTCTCAAGAGACCCAGTACTTC.

This clonotype was found many times. This rearrangement joins TRBV30 to TRBJ2-3; 10 bases line up with TRBD2. V was pared by 4 bases and J by 1 base, with 11 bases of the junction left unmatched. Germline assignment: CDR1 GTSNPN and CDR2 SVGIG (reference sequence). This CDR3 has 17 residues. The CDR3 protein is CAWNYLTGTSGTDTQYF. As DNA, the CDR3 is TGTGCCTGGAATTACCTGACCGGGACTAGCGGCACAGATACGCAGTATTTT. Complete variable domain (other parts from reference TRBV30 and TRBJ2-3): SQTIHQWPATLVQPVGSPLSLECTVEGTSNPNLYWYRQAAGRGLQLLFYSVGIGQISSEVPQNLSASRPQDRQFILSSKKLLLSDSGFYLCAWNYLTGTSGTDTQYFGPGTRLTVL.

This clonotype occurred many times. CDR3 loop: CASETVSSYEQYF. The CDR3 nucleotides are TGTGCCAGCGAGACCGTATCGTCCTACGAGCAGTACTTC. The chain recombines TRBV6-1 with TRBJ2-7; D unclear. This CDR3 has 13 amino acids. V lost 8 bases and J 1 base, leaving 12 bases between the germline ends. Germline CDR1 and CDR2: MNHNS and SASEGT.

Comments on this clonotype: A single base separates this from a much larger clone, so it may be a read error. The chain uses TRBV6-2 or TRBV6-3 and TRBJ1-5, with unresolved D. Germline CDR1 reads MNHEY; CDR2 reads SVGEGT. Deletions cut 10 bases from V and 7 bases from J, with 17 bases between. The CDR3 consists of 13 residues. The CDR3 loop reads CANGGQAVQPQHF. For the CDR3, the DNA is TGTGCCAACGGAGGCCAGGCAGTCCAGCCCCAGCATTTT.

In regard to this clonotype: A much larger clone is a single base away; this may be a read error. The gene calls are TRBV29-1 and TRBJ1-1, with a tentative D call TRBD1 (6 bases). CDR3 length equals 13 residues. V was pared by 6 bases and J by 0 bases, with 11 bases between. Per the germline V gene, CDR1 is SQVTM and CDR2 is ANQGSEA. The CDR3 protein is CSVRQDVNTEAFF. The DNA of the CDR3 is TGCAGCGTAAGACAGGACGTGAACACTGAAGCTTTCTTT.

The V and J genes are TRBV19 and TRBJ2-7; D gene uncertain. The CDR3 contains 14 residues. The V and J ends lost 3 bases and 3 bases respectively, with 12 bases between them. Germline V gene sequence: CDR1 LNHDA, CDR2 SQIVND (reference sequence). The CDR3 protein is CASSMYTDGYEQYF. As DNA, the CDR3 is TGTGCCAGTAGTATGTATACGGACGGCTACGAGCAGTACTTC.

This clonotype was counted ten times or more. In DNA, the CDR3 is TGTGCCAGCAGCCCCTGGGGTACCTCAGCCGTCTCTGGAAACACCATATATTTT. Translating it yields CASSPWGTSAVSGNTIYF. The chain links TRBV5-5 to TRBJ1-3; D call uncertain. With 4 bases removed from V and 0 bases from J, the gap between germline ends came to 20 bases. Looked up from germline, CDR1 is SGHKS and CDR2 is YYEKEE (reference sequence). The CDR3 totals 18 residues.

V gene TRBV7-9 combines with J gene TRBJ2-1; no firm D call. The V end lost 4 bases, the J end lost 6 bases, and 10 bases lay between the germline ends. This CDR3 comprises 13 residues. Germline lookup yields CDR1 SEHNR and CDR2 FQNEAQ (reference sequence). CDR3: CASSSPYVNEQFF. DNA for the CDR3: TGTGCCAGCAGCTCCCCCTATGTCAATGAGCAGTTCTTC.

In this sample, this clonotype turned up many times. The chain carries TRBV29-1 and TRBJ2-7, with 11 bases aligning to TRBD1. In germline, CDR1 is SQVTM, CDR2 ANQGSEA. V was clipped by 7 bases and J by 4 bases; unmatched bases: 3. This CDR3 contains 12 residues. The CDR3 DNA reads as TGCAGCGGGGGGGACAGGGGGTACGAGCAGTACTTC. It yields the protein CSGGDRGYEQYF.